This entry lists 26 T cell receptor beta chains sequenced from one sample in a study of blood T cell repertoires in COVID-19. Repertoires were generated with immunoSEQ multiplex PCR, while TCRdb's copy carries only in-frame clones and drops some. The table records tens of thousands of clones, approximately 90% of them present only once. Sequencing used peripheral blood. All receptors come from a man between 65 and 85 years old with active COVID-19.

The chain has TRBV6-6 and TRBJ2-3; 8 positions agree with TRBD2. Looked up from germline, CDR1 is MNHNY and CDR2 is SVGAGI (reference sequence). This CDR3 contains 16 residues. The V and J ends lost 2 bases and 2 bases, in that order; junction bases with no gene match: 6. The CDR3 nucleotides are TGTGCCAGCAGTTACGTAATAGCGGGACCCACAGATACGCAGTATTTT. Protein sequence: CASSYVIAGPTDTQYF.

This clone came up a few times. This chain uses TRBV19 with TRBJ2-5, with 7 positions matching TRBD1. CDR3 length: 15 amino acids. The ends lost 1 base at V and 1 base at J; junction bases unmatched: 3. CDR1 is LNHDA and CDR2 is SQIVND in the germline V gene (reference sequence). The CDR3 nucleotides read TGTGCCAGTAGTATAGGTAGGGGGCCCCAAGAGACCCAGTACTTC. Its translation is CASSIGRGPQETQYF.

The J gene is TRBJ1-1, the V gene TRBV28; the match to TRBD1 covers 8 bases. The CDR3 spans 17 residues. The germline gives CDR1 MDHEN, CDR2 SYDVKM. V gave up 2 bases and J gave up 1 base; unmatched junction bases: 9. The CDR3: CASSLGTGDPQNTEAFF. The DNA for the CDR3 is TGTGCCAGCAGTTTAGGGACAGGCGACCCCCAGAACACTGAAGCTTTCTTT.

The rearrangement uses TRBV29-1 and TRBJ2-7; 7 bases fit TRBD2. Germline V lookup: CDR1 SQVTM, CDR2 ANQGSEA. The CDR3 totals 15 residues. The J segment lost 4 bases and the V segment lost 1 base, leaving 10 bases of the junction unmatched. The CDR3 nucleotides read TGCAGCGTTGAAGTTGAGGCGGGAGTGTGGTACGAGCAGTACTTC. Translating it yields CSVEVEAGVWYEQYF.

The chain is built from TRBV25-1 and TRBJ2-3; D perhaps matches TRBD2 (5 bases). CDR3 length equals 14 residues. CDR1 and CDR2 from the germline V gene are MGHDK and SYGVNS. Trimming took off 8 bases at V and 0 bases at J, with 12 bases between the two ends. As DNA, the CDR3 is TGTGCCAGCGCGGACGGGAAAAGCACAGATACGCAGTATTTT. Protein sequence: CASADGKSTDTQYF.

The chain joins TRBV15 to TRBJ1-1; D remains ambiguous. Per germline, CDR1 LNHNV and CDR2 YYDKDF (reference sequence). This CDR3 has 14 residues. The V and J ends lost 0 bases and 4 bases respectively, with 9 bases between them. The CDR3 sequence: CATSRDRVATEAFF. CDR3 DNA sequence: TGTGCCACCAGCAGAGATCGGGTTGCCACTGAAGCTTTCTTT.

V usage is TRBV19 and J usage is TRBJ2-3; TRBD2 might be the D (6 bases). The CDR3 loop spans 14 amino acids. The germline V gene has CDR1 LNHDA and CDR2 SQIVND (reference sequence). V gave up 7 bases and J gave up 4 bases, with 15 bases separating them. The CDR3 loop is CASTPLGGADTQYF. CDR3 coding DNA: TGTGCCAGTACCCCCTTGGGCGGGGCAGATACGCAGTATTTT. Filled out from reference TRBV19 and TRBJ2-3, the complete variable domain reads DGGITQSPKYLFRKEGQNVTLSCEQNLNHDAMYWYRQDPGQGLRLIYYSQIVNDFQKGDIAEGYSVSREKKESFPLTVTSAQKNPTAFYLCASTPLGGADTQYFGPGTRLTVL.

V usage is TRBV11-2 and J usage is TRBJ2-3; 8 bases are a match to TRBD2. The CDR3 sequence is 17 residues long. Losses at the gene ends were 5 bases for V and 6 bases for J; bases not matched to a gene: 16. Germline V gene sequence: CDR1 SGHAT, CDR2 FQNNGV. The CDR3 is CASSLSPGGRRSDTQYF. The CDR3 DNA is TGTGCCAGCAGCCTGTCCCCGGGGGGGAGGCGGTCTGATACGCAGTATTTT. The full variable domain, completed using reference TRBV11-2 and TRBJ2-3, is EAGVAQSPRYKIIEKRQSVAFWCNPISGHATLYWYQQILGQGPKLLIQFQNNGVVDDSQLPKDRFSAERLKGVDSTLKIQPAKLEDSAVYLCASSLSPGGRRSDTQYFGPGTRLTVL.

The rearrangement uses TRBV4-2 and TRBJ1-4; possibly TRBD1 for D (5 bases). Germline V gene lookup returns CDR1 LGHNA and CDR2 YNFKEQ. Trimming removed 1 base from V and 4 bases from J, with 16 bases in between. CDR3 length: 17 residues. CDR3 DNA sequence: TGTGCCAGCAGCCAAGGGGCCCAAAGGGGTGGTAATGAAAAACTGTTTTTT. Its protein is CASSQGAQRGGNEKLFF.

This chain connects TRBV19 to TRBJ1-5; no clear D. CDR1 and CDR2 (germline): LNHDA, SQIVND (reference sequence). V was clipped by 3 bases and J by 11 bases, with 11 bases between them. The CDR3 totals 12 residues. The CDR3 nucleotides are TGTGCCAGTAGTATTAGTCCTCTAACCCAGCATTTT. Its translation: CASSISPLTQHF.

This chain links TRBV6-5 with TRBJ1-2; 7 positions match TRBD1. Germline V lookup: CDR1 MNHEY, CDR2 SVGAGI. V shed 7 bases, J shed 0 bases, and the junction held 8 bases outside the gene matches. The CDR3 is 15 amino acids. The CDR3 nucleotides are TGTGCCAGCACCAGACAGGGATCGCCTAACTATGGCTACACCTTC. Translation: CASTRQGSPNYGYTF.

The rearrangement uses TRBV7-2 and TRBJ2-7; D is perhaps TRBD1 (5 bases). Trimming removed 5 bases from V and 5 bases from J, with 16 bases in between. CDR3 length: 14 amino acids. Germline CDR1 is SGHTA and CDR2 is FQGNSA. CDR3 region: CASSPVLGPHEQYF. The CDR3 DNA reads as TGTGCCAGCAGCCCCGTCTTGGGGCCCCACGAGCAGTACTTC.

The J gene is TRBJ2-1, the V gene TRBV18; 10 nucleotides align to TRBD2. Germline trimming cut 3 bases from V and 3 bases from J; bases unmatched to any gene: 17. Germline V gene data show CDR1 as KGHSH and CDR2 as LQKENI. CDR3 length: 20 residues. The CDR3 bases are TGTGCCAGCTCACCCACGTGGCTAGCGGGAGAGATTGGGAACTACAATGAGCAGTTCTTC. This codes for CASSPTWLAGEIGNYNEQFF.

The gene calls are TRBV5-1 and TRBJ2-2; TRBD2 matches at 9 bases. Losses at the gene ends were 0 bases for V and 13 bases for J; bases not matched to a gene: 10. Looked up from germline, CDR1 is SGHRS and CDR2 is YFSETQ. The length of the CDR3 is 15 residues. CDR3 nucleotides: TGCGCCAGCAGCTTGGCGGCTAGCGGGGCCATGGGGCTGTTTTTT. Amino acid sequence: CASSLAASGAMGLFF.

The gene calls are TRBV30 and TRBJ1-1; TRBD1 matches 7 bases. CDR3 length: 16 residues. J gave up 1 base and V 1 base, and 9 bases lay outside the gene matches. Germline assignment: CDR1 GTSNPN and CDR2 SVGIG (reference sequence). The CDR3 DNA follows: TGTGCCTGGAGTGCCCGACAGGGAACGGGGAACACTGAAGCTTTCTTT. Translated, it gives CAWSARQGTGNTEAFF.

The CDR3 protein is CASRPSGASTDTQYF. CDR3 bases: TGTGCCAGCAGGCCTAGCGGGGCTAGCACAGATACGCAGTATTTT. The rearrangement uses TRBV6-2 or TRBV6-3 and TRBJ2-3; the match to TRBD2 covers 9 bases. J gave up 0 bases and V 6 bases, and 4 bases lay outside the gene matches. Germline CDR1 is MNHEY and CDR2 is SVGEGT. CDR3 size: 15 residues.

This chain links TRBV5-4 with TRBJ2-5; 7 bases fit TRBD1. The CDR3 totals 14 residues. The V segment lost 4 bases and the J segment 1 base; nucleotides outside the gene matches: 4. Germline V gene lookup returns CDR1 SGHNT and CDR2 YYREEE (reference sequence). In nucleotides, the CDR3 is TGTGCCAGCAGCCCCGGGACAGCCCAAGAGACCCAGTACTTC. Translation gives CASSPGTAQETQYF. The variable domain in full, completed from reference TRBV5-4 and TRBJ2-5, reads ETGVTQSPTHLIKTRGQQVTLRCSSQSGHNTVSWYQQALGQGPQFIFQYYREEENGRGNFPPRFSGLQFPNYSSELNVNALELDDSALYLCASSPGTAQETQYFGPGTRLLVL.

The chain's CDR3 is CASSSRGLAGANTGELFF. DNA of the CDR3: TGCGCCAGCAGCTCTCGGGGGTTAGCGGGAGCGAACACCGGGGAGCTGTTTTTT. The chain uses TRBV5-1 and TRBJ2-2; TRBD2 matches at 9 bases. Germline trimming cut 3 bases from V and 0 bases from J; bases unmatched to any gene: 9. Germline CDR1 is SGHRS and CDR2 is YFSETQ. The CDR3 contains 18 residues. Combining the CDR3 with reference TRBV5-1 and TRBJ2-2 gives the whole variable domain KAGVTQTPRYLIKTRGQQVTLSCSPISGHRSVSWYQQTPGQGLQFLFEYFSETQRNKGNFPGRFSGRQFSNSRSEMNVSTLELGDSALYLCASSSRGLAGANTGELFFGEGSRLTVL.

This clone was seen more than once but under ten times. The CDR3 coding sequence is TGTGCCAGCAGTTATATTGAGACCCAGTACTTC. As protein: CASSYIETQYF. J is TRBJ2-5 and V is TRBV6-2 or TRBV6-3; D remains unclear. V shed 3 bases and J shed 5 bases, with 4 bases lying between them. The length of the CDR3 is 11 residues. Germline CDR1 reads MNHEY; CDR2 reads SVGEGT.

This chain connects TRBV5-4 to TRBJ2-3, with D tentatively TRBD1 (6 bases). The CDR3 runs to 16 residues. Germline CDR1 and CDR2: SGHNT and YYREEE (reference sequence). Trimming removed 3 bases from V and 5 bases from J, with 19 bases in between. CDR3 loop: CASSSGSRGEEDTQYF. CDR3 nucleotide sequence: TGTGCCAGCAGCTCGGGGAGCAGGGGAGAGGAAGATACGCAGTATTTT.

Here the CDR3 DNA reads TGTGCCAGCAGCCCCTGGGGGGGGGACAATGAGCAGTTCTTC. Translated: CASSPWGGDNEQFF. This rearrangement joins TRBV7-9 to TRBJ2-1; TRBD2 matches 7 bases. Losses at the gene ends were 5 bases for V and 5 bases for J; bases not matched to a gene: 6. CDR1 and CDR2 from the germline V gene are SEHNR and FQNEAQ (reference sequence). The CDR3 runs 14 residues.

This clone was counted a few times. Written as DNA, the CDR3 is TGTGCCAGCAGCACCAACAGGGGCGAGCAGTACTTC. It yields the protein CASSTNRGEQYF. This chain uses TRBV7-3 with TRBJ2-7, with TRBD1 identical over 7 bases. CDR1 is SGHTA and CDR2 is FQGTGA in the germline V gene. The length of the CDR3 is 12 residues. V trimming: 5 bases; J trimming: 6 bases; junction bases outside the gene matches: 4.

This clone was seen once. The chain employs TRBV7-2 and TRBJ2-5; 9 bases agree with TRBD2. This CDR3 region has 16 residues. Germline V gene data show CDR1 as SGHTA and CDR2 as FQGNSA. V was pared by 5 bases and J by 5 bases, with 12 bases of the junction left unmatched. CDR3 sequence: CASSPRVAGAGETQYF. As DNA, the CDR3 is TGTGCCAGCAGCCCCCGGGTAGCGGGAGCTGGGGAGACCCAGTACTTC. Combining the CDR3 with reference TRBV7-2 and TRBJ2-5 gives the whole variable domain GAGVSQSPSNKVTEKGKDVELRCDPISGHTALYWYRQSLGQGLEFLIYFQGNSAPDKSGLPSDRFSAERTGGSVSTLTIQRTQQEDSAVYLCASSPRVAGAGETQYFGPGTRLLVL.

The rearrangement joins TRBV21-1 to TRBJ2-7; the table's D gene call, TRBD2, was not cross checked with the DNA. TRBV21-1 is a known pseudogene. The CDR3 covers 12 residues. The CDR3 is CASSTGGTLAYF. The CDR3 DNA reads TGTGCCAGCAGCACTGGGGGGACCCTGGCGTACTTC.

This clone was observed once. J is TRBJ2-5 and V is TRBV6-5; D may be TRBD2 (6 bases). Deletions cut 2 bases from V and 4 bases from J, with 14 bases between. The CDR3 extends over 15 amino acids. Germline loops: CDR1 MNHEY, CDR2 SVGAGI. CDR3 loop: CASSYGPLEGETQYF. In nucleotides, the CDR3 is TGTGCCAGCAGTTACGGGCCCCTGGAGGGAGAGACCCAGTACTTC.

This rearrangement joins TRBV7-2 to TRBJ2-3; D perhaps matches TRBD2 (5 bases). V lost 1 base and J lost 2, with 7 bases in between. In germline, CDR1 is SGHTA, CDR2 FQGNSA. The CDR3 totals 14 residues. In DNA form, the CDR3 reads TGTGCCAGCAGCTTAGGGCTAGCCACAGATACGCAGTATTTT. Protein: CASSLGLATDTQYF.